Below are 24 T cell receptor beta chains sequenced from a single sample in a study of human T cells and chemical hapten exposure. TCRdb redid the calling of the RACE reads with MiXCR, one entry per CDR3 protein. This table has roughly 120,000 distinct CDR3 sequences, 12% appearing once. Described time point: patch test 1, 2 weeks after DPC sensitization. Treatment specified: therapeutic diphenylcyclopropenone sensitization with weekly scalp DPC. The sample here was whole blood, taken in connection with sensitization to the hapten diphenylcyclopropenone (DPC). Receptors originate from a woman aged 45-65 years with alopecia areata. Some clones in this sample may be carry-over from other donors' samples.

This clonotype was seen repeatedly, ten times or more. This chain uses TRBV10-3 with TRBJ2-7; 7 nucleotides line up with TRBD1. This CDR3 is 14 amino acids long. With V trimmed by 6 bases and J by 2 bases, 7 bases remained unmatched. From germline, CDR1 is ENHRY and CDR2 SYGVKD. CDR3 loop: CAIRYDRVAYEQYF. As DNA, the CDR3 is TGTGCCATCAGATACGACAGGGTCGCCTACGAGCAGTACTTC.

This clonotype was seen repeatedly, ten times or more. V usage is TRBV5-1 and J usage is TRBJ2-7; D is unclear. The germline CDR1 and CDR2 sequences are SGHRS and YFSETQ. V lost 0 bases and J lost 2, with 9 bases in between. CDR3 length: 14 amino acids. The CDR3 loop is CASSLDPGPYEQYF. CDR3 DNA: TGCGCCAGCAGCTTGGATCCGGGTCCCTACGAGCAGTACTTC.

This clonotype showed up many times. The genes are TRBV12-3 or TRBV12-4 and TRBJ2-2; 9 positions agree with TRBD1. There are 15 residues in the CDR3. J lost 3 bases, V lost 3 bases, and 2 bases had no gene match. In nucleotides, the CDR3 is TGTGCCAGCAGTTTGGGACAGGGAGACACCGGGGAGCTGTTTTTT. This codes for CASSLGQGDTGELFF.

This clonotype was observed many times. V usage is TRBV7-9 and J usage is TRBJ2-6; perhaps TRBD2 as D (5 bases). There are 14 residues in the CDR3. Trimming left V 5 bases short and J 0 bases short, with 5 bases between. The V gene's germline CDR1 is SEHNR and CDR2 FQNEAQ (reference sequence). The CDR3 loop is CASSGSSGANVLTF. As DNA, the CDR3 is TGTGCCAGCAGCGGGAGCTCTGGGGCCAACGTCCTGACTTTC.

The table lists this clonotype with a few counts. V gene TRBV2 combines with J gene TRBJ2-6; 8 bases line up with TRBD1. Germline-derived CDR1 and CDR2 are SNHLY and FYNNEI. The CDR3 runs 18 residues. V gave up 8 bases and J gave up 3 bases; unmatched junction bases: 15. CDR3 protein: CASHGIPGQDFGANVLTF. CDR3 sequence (DNA): TGTGCCAGCCACGGGATCCCGGGACAGGACTTTGGGGCCAACGTCCTGACTTTC.

With regard to this clonotype: One end of the junction is discordant with germline, which a read error may explain. This chain connects TRBV7-7 to TRBJ2-3; 8 nucleotides match TRBD2. The CDR3 spans 13 residues. CDR1 is SSHAT, CDR2 FNYEAQ, per germline (reference sequence). CDR3 residues: CASSRSGADTQYF. The CDR3 DNA sequence: TGTGCTAGCAGCCGTAGCGGGGCAGATACGCAGTATTTT.

The chain recombines TRBV4-2 with TRBJ2-7; 10 nucleotides align to TRBD2. The CDR3 covers 15 residues. From germline, CDR1 is LGHNA and CDR2 YNFKEQ. V lost 0 bases and J lost 1; bases outside the gene matches: 0. This CDR3 is CASSQETSGSYEQYF. CDR3 in DNA: TGTGCCAGCAGCCAAGAGACTAGCGGGTCCTACGAGCAGTACTTC.

This clonotype was picked up a small number of times. The genes are TRBV29-1 and TRBJ1-1, with D perhaps TRBD1 (5 bases). Germline V lookup: CDR1 SQVTM, CDR2 ANQGSEA. The CDR3 runs 10 residues. V dropped 6 bases and J dropped 9 bases, with 11 bases sitting between them. CDR3 DNA: TGCAGCGTGGCTAGGGGTCAAGCTTTCTTT. It yields the protein CSVARGQAFF.

The chain joins TRBV28 to TRBJ1-5; D remains unclear. CDR3 length: 14 residues. The V end was cut by 4 bases, the J end by 3 bases, with 10 bases between. Germline V gene sequence: CDR1 MDHEN, CDR2 SYDVKM. The CDR3 loop is CASSSQVDNQPQHF. The CDR3 nucleotides read TGTGCCAGCAGTTCTCAGGTTGACAATCAGCCCCAGCATTTT.

The V call is TRBV7-2, the J call TRBJ1-1; D is possibly TRBD1 (6 bases). This CDR3 has 15 residues. V shed 6 bases and J shed 1 base, with 15 bases lying between them. CDR1 and CDR2 from the germline V gene are SGHTA and FQGNSA. The DNA for the CDR3 is TGTGCCAGCAGTGTCCAGGGGAGACAGAACACTGAAGCTTTCTTT. Amino acid sequence: CASSVQGRQNTEAFF.

This clonotype occurred many times. This sequence joins TRBV20-1 and TRBJ2-7; 9 nucleotides agree with TRBD2. The J segment lost 4 bases and the V segment lost 5 bases, leaving 9 bases of the junction unmatched. Germline CDR1 DFQATT, CDR2 SNEGSKA (reference sequence). The CDR3 extends over 14 amino acids. The DNA for the CDR3 is TGCAGTGCTGGCCGACTAGCGGCCATTTACGAGCAGTACTTC. Translation: CSAGRLAAIYEQYF.

Only a few counts were recorded for this clonotype. V and J are TRBV2 and TRBJ1-2; 7 nucleotides align to TRBD1. CDR1 and CDR2 (germline): SNHLY, FYNNEI. The CDR3 sequence is 13 residues long. The trim removed 6 bases at V and 7 bases at J, leaving 8 bases unmatched. The CDR3 protein is CASSSDRDGGYTF. The CDR3 DNA is TGTGCCAGCAGCTCTGACAGGGACGGTGGCTACACCTTC.

This clonotype was recorded at least ten times. The chain joins TRBV28 to TRBJ2-2; the match to TRBD1 covers 9 bases. V lost 6 bases, J lost 7 bases, and 3 bases stayed unmatched. Germline assignment: CDR1 MDHEN and CDR2 SYDVKM. The CDR3 is 13 amino acids. DNA of the CDR3: TGTGCCAGCAGACAGGGGGCCCACGGGGAGCTGTTTTTT. Protein product: CASRQGAHGELFF. The full variable domain, with the rest looked up from reference TRBV28 and TRBJ2-2, is DVKVTQSSRYLVKRTGEKVFLECVQDMDHENMFWYRQDPGLGLRLIYFSYDVKMKEKGDIPEGYSVSREKKERFSLILESASTNQTSMYLCASRQGAHGELFFGEGSRLTVL.

V usage is TRBV3-1 and J usage is TRBJ1-1; TRBD1 might be the D (6 bases). The CDR3 runs to 14 residues. CDR1 and CDR2 from the germline V gene are LGHDT and YNNKEL (reference sequence). V lost 0 bases and J 10 bases, leaving 15 bases between the germline ends. Here the CDR3 DNA reads TGTGCCAGCAGCCAAGATCCAGGGGAGGGTATAGCTTTCTTT. It yields the protein CASSQDPGEGIAFF.

The chain carries TRBV20-1 and TRBJ2-1, with D tentatively TRBD2 (5 bases). The CDR3 sequence is 15 residues long. Germline V gives CDR1 DFQATT, CDR2 SNEGSKA (reference sequence). With 1 base removed from V and 8 bases from J, the gap between germline ends came to 18 bases. The CDR3 nucleotides are TGCAGTGCTAGAGCCATCTCGGACTTGGGGTATGAGCAGTTCTTC. Protein sequence: CSARAISDLGYEQFF.

Ten or more counts support this clonotype. The CDR3 region has the DNA TGTGCCAGCAGCCTCGCGGACAGGCGATCCCTCCACTTT. As protein: CASSLADRRSLHF. The chain links TRBV5-6 to TRBJ1-6, with TRBD1 identical over 7 bases. In germline, CDR1 is SGHDT, CDR2 YYEEEE. V was clipped by 4 bases and J by 14 bases; unmatched bases: 9. This CDR3 is 13 amino acids long.

This clonotype was recorded many times. This chain joins TRBV4-1 and TRBJ1-1; 7 nucleotides agree with TRBD1. Looked up from germline, CDR1 is MGHRA and CDR2 is YSYEKL. The CDR3 extends over 15 amino acids. V trimming: 2 bases; J trimming: 10 bases; junction bases outside the gene matches: 13. The CDR3 nucleotides read TGCGCCAGCAGCCAATCCCCGGGACAGACCTTGGGAGCTTTCTTT. The encoded protein is CASSQSPGQTLGAFF.

The chain uses TRBV21-1 and TRBJ1-5; TRBD1 reflects the table's D call only, with no check against the DNA. TRBV21-1 is deemed a pseudogene. The CDR3 totals 20 residues. The CDR3 spells CASSKKFGRGQQGGNQPQHF. In DNA form, the CDR3 reads TGTGCCAGCAGCAAAAAGTTTGGCAGGGGGCAACAGGGAGGCAATCAGCCCCAGCATTTT.

This clonotype was counted ten times or more. V gene TRBV7-2 combines with J gene TRBJ1-4, with TRBD1 identical over 7 bases. Trimming took 6 bases from V and 4 from J; bases not matched to a gene: 5. The CDR3 runs 14 residues. CDR1 is SGHTA, CDR2 FQGNSA, per germline. CDR3 bases: TGTGCCAGCAGATCCCGGGACAGTAATGAAAAACTGTTTTTT. It encodes CASRSRDSNEKLFF.

V usage is TRBV2 and J usage is TRBJ2-1; 8 nucleotides match TRBD2. This CDR3 is 16 amino acids long. CDR1 is SNHLY, CDR2 FYNNEI, per germline. Unmatched junction bases numbered 9, after V lost 8 bases and J lost 0 bases. Written as DNA, the CDR3 is TGTGCCAGCCTCCGGGAGCGGGGGAGCTCCTACAATGAGCAGTTCTTC. Its protein product is CASLRERGSSYNEQFF.

This clonotype was seen a handful of times. This sequence joins TRBV7-9 and TRBJ2-1; 13 bases line up with TRBD2. Losses at the gene ends were 7 bases for V and 5 bases for J; bases not matched to a gene: 2. CDR3 length: 14 residues. Germline-derived CDR1 and CDR2 are SEHNR and FQNEAQ (reference sequence). DNA for the CDR3: TGTGCCAGCACCGGGACTAGCGGGGACAATGAGCAGTTCTTC. Its protein product is CASTGTSGDNEQFF.

V gene TRBV7-6 combines with J gene TRBJ2-7; TRBD2 is a possible D gene (5 bases). Germline CDR1 and CDR2: SGHVS and FNYEAQ. CDR3 size: 14 residues. Trimming removed 4 bases from V and 6 bases from J, with 16 bases in between. The CDR3 reads CASSSLPGTGEQYF. The DNA for the CDR3 is TGTGCCAGCAGCTCCCTACCGGGAACGGGCGAGCAGTACTTC.

This clonotype appeared a few times. This chain joins TRBV5-4 and TRBJ1-1; no definite D call. V lost 2 bases and J 3 bases, leaving 5 bases between the germline ends. This CDR3 contains 12 residues. The germline CDR1 and CDR2 sequences are SGHNT and YYREEE (reference sequence). CDR3 amino acids: CASSFFDTEAFF. Written as DNA, the CDR3 is TGTGCCAGCAGCTTCTTCGACACTGAAGCTTTCTTT.

V and J are TRBV2 and TRBJ1-5, with D possibly TRBD1 on 5 matching bases. V was shortened by 7 bases and J by 1 base, with 14 bases between the two germline ends. Germline V gene data show CDR1 as SNHLY and CDR2 as FYNNEI. The CDR3 has 15 residues. DNA for the CDR3: TGTGCCAGCACTAGAGACGGGACGAGCAATCAGCCCCAGCATTTT. It specifies CASTRDGTSNQPQHF.